This T cell receptor (beta chain) was documented in a study of blood T cell repertoires in COVID-19. Under the authors' procedure: Estimation of nucleated cell counts was performed using reference gene primer amplification. The method was immunoSEQ multiplex PCR; TCRdb's version includes in-frame clones alone and lacks a portion of them. That table furnishes V, J and clone size, whereas the DNA furnished D and trimming. Of about 50,000 clones listed, around 88% are singletons. The CDR3 spans 15 residues. Looked up from germline, CDR1 is SGHVS and CDR2 is FQNEAQ. V was clipped by 3 bases and J by 2 bases; unmatched bases: 2.

This rearrangement joins TRBV7-8 to TRBJ2-5; TRBD2 aligns across 11 bases. The material sequenced was peripheral blood. The receptor was derived from a human donor in a cohort sampled during active COVID-19. The DNA of the CDR3 is TGTGCCAGCAGCTTCCGACTAGCGGGACAAGAGACCCAGTACTTC. Translating it yields CASSFRLAGQETQYF.